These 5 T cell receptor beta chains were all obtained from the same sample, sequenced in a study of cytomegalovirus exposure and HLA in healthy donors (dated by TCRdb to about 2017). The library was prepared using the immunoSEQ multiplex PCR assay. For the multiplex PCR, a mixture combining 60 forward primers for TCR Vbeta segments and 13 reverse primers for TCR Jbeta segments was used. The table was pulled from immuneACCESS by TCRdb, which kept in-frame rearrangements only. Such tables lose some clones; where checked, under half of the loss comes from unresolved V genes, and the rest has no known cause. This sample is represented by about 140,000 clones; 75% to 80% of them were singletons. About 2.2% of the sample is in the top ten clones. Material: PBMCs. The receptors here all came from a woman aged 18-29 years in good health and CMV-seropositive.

The chain's CDR3 is CASSVRASGGALYEQFF. DNA for the CDR3: TGTGCCAGCAGTGTTCGGGCTAGCGGGGGGGCTCTCTATGAGCAGTTCTTC. The rearrangement uses TRBV6-1 and TRBJ2-1; the match to TRBD2 covers 12 bases. Unmatched junction bases numbered 12, after V lost 4 bases and J lost 8 bases. The V gene's germline CDR1 is MNHNS and CDR2 SASEGT. This CDR3 contains 17 residues.

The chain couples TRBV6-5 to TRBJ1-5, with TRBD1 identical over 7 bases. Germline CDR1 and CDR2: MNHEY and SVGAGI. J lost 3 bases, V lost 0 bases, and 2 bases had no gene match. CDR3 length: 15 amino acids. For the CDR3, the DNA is TGTGCCAGCAGTTACTCGACAGGGCTCAATCAGCCCCAGCATTTT. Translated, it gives CASSYSTGLNQPQHF.

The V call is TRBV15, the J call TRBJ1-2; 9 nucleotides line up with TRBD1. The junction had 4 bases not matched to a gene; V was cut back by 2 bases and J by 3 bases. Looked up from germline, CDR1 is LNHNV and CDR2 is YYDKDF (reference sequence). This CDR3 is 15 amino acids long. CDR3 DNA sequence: TGTGCCACCAGCAGACCGGACAGGGGAGACTATGGCTACACCTTC. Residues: CATSRPDRGDYGYTF.

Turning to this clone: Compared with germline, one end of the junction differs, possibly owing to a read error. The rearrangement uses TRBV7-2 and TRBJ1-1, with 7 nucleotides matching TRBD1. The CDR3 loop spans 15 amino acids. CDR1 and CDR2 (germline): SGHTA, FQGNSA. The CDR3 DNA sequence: TGTGCCAGCAGCATAGCCGGGACAGAGAACACTGAAGCTTTCTTT. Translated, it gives CASSIAGTENTEAFF.

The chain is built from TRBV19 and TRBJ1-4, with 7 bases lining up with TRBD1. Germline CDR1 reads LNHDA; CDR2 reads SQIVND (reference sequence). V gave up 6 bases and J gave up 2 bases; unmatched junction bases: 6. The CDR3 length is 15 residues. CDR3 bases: TGTGCCAGTAGCCGGGACAGACCGACTAATGAAAAACTGTTTTTT. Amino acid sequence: CASSRDRPTNEKLFF.